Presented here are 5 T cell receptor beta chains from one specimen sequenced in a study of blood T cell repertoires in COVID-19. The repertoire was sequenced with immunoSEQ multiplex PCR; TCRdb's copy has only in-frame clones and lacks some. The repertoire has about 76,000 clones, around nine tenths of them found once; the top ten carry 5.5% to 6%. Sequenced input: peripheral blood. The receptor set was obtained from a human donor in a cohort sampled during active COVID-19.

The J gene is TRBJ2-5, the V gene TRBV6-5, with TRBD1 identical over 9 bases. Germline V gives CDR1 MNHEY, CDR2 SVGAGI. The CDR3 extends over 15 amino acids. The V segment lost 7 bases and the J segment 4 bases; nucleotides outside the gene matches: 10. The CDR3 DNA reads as TGTGCCAGCAAACAGGGGGCTTGGTGGAGAGAGACCCAGTACTTC. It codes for CASKQGAWWRETQYF.

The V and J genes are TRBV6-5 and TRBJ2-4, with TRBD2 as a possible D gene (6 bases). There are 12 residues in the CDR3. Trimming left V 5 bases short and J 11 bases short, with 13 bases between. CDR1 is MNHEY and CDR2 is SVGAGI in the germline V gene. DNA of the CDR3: TGTGCCAGCAGTACCTCATGGGGGGTTCAGTACTTC. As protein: CASSTSWGVQYF.

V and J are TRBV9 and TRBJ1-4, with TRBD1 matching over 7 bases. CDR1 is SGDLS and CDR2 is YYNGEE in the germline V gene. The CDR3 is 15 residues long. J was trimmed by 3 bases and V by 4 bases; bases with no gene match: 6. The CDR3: CASSYRGQPNEKLFF. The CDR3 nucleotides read TGTGCCAGCAGCTACCGGGGACAGCCTAATGAAAAACTGTTTTTT.

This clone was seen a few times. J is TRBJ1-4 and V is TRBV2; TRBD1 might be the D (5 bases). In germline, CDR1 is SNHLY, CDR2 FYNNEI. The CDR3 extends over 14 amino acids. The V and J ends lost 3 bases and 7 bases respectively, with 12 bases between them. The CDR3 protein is CASSDARGGEKLFF. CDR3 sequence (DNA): TGTGCCAGCAGTGACGCAAGGGGCGGTGAAAAACTGTTTTTT.

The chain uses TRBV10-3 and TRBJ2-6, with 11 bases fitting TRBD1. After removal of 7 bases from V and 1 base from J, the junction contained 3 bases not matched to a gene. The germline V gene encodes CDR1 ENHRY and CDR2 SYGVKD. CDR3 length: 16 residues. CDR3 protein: CAINRDRGSGANVLTF. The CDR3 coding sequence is TGTGCCATCAACCGGGACAGGGGGTCTGGGGCCAACGTCCTGACTTTC.